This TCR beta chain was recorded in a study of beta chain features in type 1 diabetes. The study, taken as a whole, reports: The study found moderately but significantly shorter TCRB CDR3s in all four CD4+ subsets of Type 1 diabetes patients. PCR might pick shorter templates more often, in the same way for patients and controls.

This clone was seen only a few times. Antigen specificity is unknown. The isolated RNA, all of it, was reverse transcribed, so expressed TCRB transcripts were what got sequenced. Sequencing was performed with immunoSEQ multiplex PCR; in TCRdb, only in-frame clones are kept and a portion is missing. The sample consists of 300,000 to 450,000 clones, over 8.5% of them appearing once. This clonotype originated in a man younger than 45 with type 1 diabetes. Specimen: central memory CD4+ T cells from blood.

CDR3 DNA sequence: TGCGCCAGCACGAGACAGGGGGCCTACAATGAGCAGTTCTTC. Amino acids: CASTRQGAYNEQFF. The rearrangement joins TRBV5-1 to TRBJ2-1, with TRBD1 matching over 9 bases. The CDR3 has 14 amino acids. Germline CDR1 is SGHRS and CDR2 is YFSETQ. J gave up 2 bases and V 6 bases, and 3 bases lay outside the gene matches. The whole variable domain, remainder taken from reference TRBV5-1 and TRBJ2-1, is KAGVTQTPRYLIKTRGQQVTLSCSPISGHRSVSWYQQTPGQGLQFLFEYFSETQRNKGNFPGRFSGRQFSNSRSEMNVSTLELGDSALYLCASTRQGAYNEQFFGPGTRLTVL.